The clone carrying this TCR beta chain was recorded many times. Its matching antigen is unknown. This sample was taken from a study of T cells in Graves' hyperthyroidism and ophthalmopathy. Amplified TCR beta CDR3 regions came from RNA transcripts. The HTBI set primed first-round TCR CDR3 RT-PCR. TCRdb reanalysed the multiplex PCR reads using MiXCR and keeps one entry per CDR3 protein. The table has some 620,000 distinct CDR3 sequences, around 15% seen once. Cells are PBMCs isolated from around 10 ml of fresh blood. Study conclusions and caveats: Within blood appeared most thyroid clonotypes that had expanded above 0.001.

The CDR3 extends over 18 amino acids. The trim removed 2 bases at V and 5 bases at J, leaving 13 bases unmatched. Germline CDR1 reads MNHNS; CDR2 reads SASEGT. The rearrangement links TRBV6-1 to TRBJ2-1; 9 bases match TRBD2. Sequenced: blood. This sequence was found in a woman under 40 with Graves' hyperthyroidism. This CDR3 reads CASSERALAGRGNNEQFF. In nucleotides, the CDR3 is TGTGCCAGCAGTGAACGGGCTCTAGCGGGACGTGGGAACAATGAGCAGTTCTTC.